The sequence of this T cell receptor (beta chain) was determined in a study of T cell clones after liver transplantation. V was cut by 0 bases and J by 9 bases, with 10 bases left in between. Germline V lookup: CDR1 SGHDT, CDR2 YYEEEE. The CDR3 runs 14 residues. Clones were sequenced by immunoSEQ multiplex PCR, and TCRdb holds only the in-frame ones, with some missing. The sample records around 20,000 clones, 75% to 90% being singletons. The source material was CD8+ T cells from blood, sampled roughly 3.5 years after liver transplant. This receptor was taken from a human patient who received a liver transplant. The graft donor may be the source of some T cells. The chain has TRBV5-6 and TRBJ1-6; tentative D call: TRBD1 (6 bases). The CDR3 here is CASSLGTVSSPLHF. The CDR3 coding sequence is TGTGCCAGCAGCTTGGGGACAGTGAGTTCACCCCTCCACTTT.